A selection of T cell receptor beta chains follows, all from one sample in a study of T cell responses to AZD1222 COVID-19 vaccine. Generated by immunoSEQ multiplex PCR, the TCRdb table keeps only in-frame clones and is missing some. The sample has about 150,000 clones; roughly 85% are singletons. The input for sequencing was peripheral blood, taken on day 0 of AZD1222 vaccination. The receptor source for this set is an adult in good health. Both conserved end residues are part of each CDR3. The D gene is left open where the match is weak. The size field is filled for only some rows; it gives once, few, many or a size class.

TGTGCCAGCAGCCAAGATCGGAGGCGGAGACAAGAGACCCAGTACTTC	CASSQDRRRRQETQYF	TRBV3-1/TRBV3-2	TRBJ2-5	16	NA	NA
TGTGCCAGCAGCTTATACACTGAAGCTTTCTTT	CASSLYTEAFF	TRBV5-5	TRBJ1-1	11	NA	NA
TGTGCCAGTAACCCCGGGGCGATTTCCTACAATGAGCAGTTCTTC	CASNPGAISYNEQFF	TRBV19	TRBJ2-1	15	NA	NA
TGTGCCAGCAGCTCGAAGCAACAGGGTTCAAAGGGTTACGAGCAGTACTTC	CASSSKQQGSKGYEQYF	TRBV7-8	TRBJ2-7	17	NA	NA
TGCAGTGCTAGTGCCGGGACCCCCGGGAGCAATCAGCCCCAGCATTTT	CSASAGTPGSNQPQHF	TRBV20-1	TRBJ1-5	16	NA	NA
TGTGCCAGCAGCTCAACCTTTACCGGGGAGCTGTTTTTT	CASSSTFTGELFF	TRBV11-3	TRBJ2-2	13	NA	NA
TGTGCCGTCTCACTGCACCTGAATGAGCAGTTCTTC	CAVSLHLNEQFF	TRBV30	TRBJ2-1	12	NA	NA
TGTGCCAGCATGTATGTAGAGGGGGTTACTGAAGCTTTCTTT	CASMYVEGVTEAFF	TRBV5-6	TRBJ1-1	14	NA	NA
TGTGCCAGCAGCCCCCGACGGGACTGGCTGGGTGGCTACACCTTC	CASSPRRDWLGGYTF	TRBV11-2	TRBJ1-2	15	NA	NA
TGTGCCAGTACCAGAGGCGGGGAAAAACTGTTTTTT	CASTRGGEKLFF	TRBV19	TRBJ1-4	12	NA	NA
TGTGCCAGCAGCTTAGGTGGAGGGACTGAAGCTTTCTTT	CASSLGGGTEAFF	TRBV7-9	TRBJ1-1	13	NA	NA
TGTGCCAGCTCACTGGGCAGGGCAGCCGATGGAGCGGCGCAGTATTTT	CASSLGRAADGAAQYF	TRBV18	TRBJ2-3	16	NA	NA
TGTGCCAGCAGGGGAAGGACTGAAGCTTTCTTT	CASRGRTEAFF	TRBV7-2	TRBJ1-1	11	once	NA
TGTGCCTGGAGCCCCGGACTAGCTCAAGAGACCCAGTACTTC	CAWSPGLAQETQYF	TRBV30	TRBJ2-5	14	NA	TRBD2
TGTGCCAGCTCATCTTCGACAGGGGGCGCGGGGGGCTACACCTTC	CASSSSTGGAGGYTF	TRBV18	TRBJ1-2	15	NA	TRBD1
TGTGCCAGCAGCTTTTCAGGGCCTAATGAAAAACTGTTTTTT	CASSFSGPNEKLFF	TRBV11-2	TRBJ1-4	14	NA	NA
TGTGCCAGCAGCATTCCGGTGGGGGTTCGGACCGGGGAGCTGTTTTTT	CASSIPVGVRTGELFF	TRBV7-9	TRBJ2-2	16	NA	NA
TGTGCCAGTTCCGACAGGACTAGCGGGGGAGGTGATACGCAGTATTTT	CASSDRTSGGGDTQYF	TRBV27	TRBJ2-3	16	NA	TRBD2
TGTGCCATCAGTGAGGGCCGGGACACTAACTATGGCTACACCTTC	CAISEGRDTNYGYTF	TRBV10-3	TRBJ1-2	15	NA	NA
TGTGCCACCAGCAGTGGGCCCTGGGATGAAAAACTGTTTTTT	CATSSGPWDEKLFF	TRBV15	TRBJ1-4	14	NA	NA
TGTGCCAGCAGTTTCGGCTGGAACACTGAAGCTTTCTTT	CASSFGWNTEAFF	TRBV27	TRBJ1-1	13	few	NA
TGTGCCAGCTGGTCCTCTGGGGCCAACGTCCTGACTTTC	CASWSSGANVLTF	TRBV6-6	TRBJ2-6	13	NA	NA
TGTGCCTGGAGTGTACTTGGCACTGAAGCTTTCTTT	CAWSVLGTEAFF	TRBV30	TRBJ1-1	12	NA	NA
TGTGCCAGCAGCTTATTCCCGAGTGAAGCTTTCTTT	CASSLFPSEAFF	TRBV7-8	TRBJ1-1	12	NA	NA
TGTGCCAGCAGCTTTCAGCGGGGTCAAGAGACCCAGTACTTC	CASSFQRGQETQYF	TRBV7-2	TRBJ2-5	14	NA	TRBD2
TGTGCCAGCAGCCCGGACATCACGAATGAAAAACTGTTTTTT	CASSPDITNEKLFF	TRBV3-1/TRBV3-2	TRBJ1-4	14	many	NA
TGTGCCAGCAGCTTGTATACAGGGGCAAGCTCTGGAAACACCATATATTTT	CASSLYTGASSGNTIYF	TRBV5-5	TRBJ1-3	17	NA	TRBD1
TGTGCCAGCAGTTACGGCCCCTATAGCAATCAGCCCCAGCATTTT	CASSYGPYSNQPQHF	TRBV6-5	TRBJ1-5	15	NA	NA
TGTGCCATCAGTGGCGGACTAGCGGGGGGGCAAGATACGCAGTATTTT	CAISGGLAGGQDTQYF	TRBV10-3	TRBJ2-3	16	NA	TRBD2
TGTGCCAGCAGTGCCCAACCCCCCTACGAGCAGTACTTC	CASSAQPPYEQYF	TRBV27	TRBJ2-7	13	few	NA
TGCGCCAGCAGCCAAACGCAGGGGTTTAACACTGAAGCTTTCTTT	CASSQTQGFNTEAFF	TRBV4-1	TRBJ1-1	15	NA	NA
TGCGCCAGCACGGACGAGGCCGGGGAGCTGTTTTTT	CASTDEAGELFF	TRBV10-2	TRBJ2-2	12	NA	NA
TGTGCCAGCAGCTTGGAATACAGGCAAGAGACCCAGTACTTC	CASSLEYRQETQYF	TRBV5-8	TRBJ2-5	14	NA	NA
TGTGCCAGCAGCGGGGGACAGGGGTCCCAGCCCCAGCATTTT	CASSGGQGSQPQHF	TRBV7-9	TRBJ1-5	14	NA	TRBD1
TGTGCCTCCGGTGTGGGGGGGCGGAATCAGCCCCAGCATTTT	CASGVGGRNQPQHF	TRBV28	TRBJ1-5	14	once	NA
TGTGCCAGCAGCGTGGGGATCCTCAAAAACATTCAGTACTTC	CASSVGILKNIQYF	TRBV9	TRBJ2-4	14	NA	NA
TGTGCCAGCAGCTCAGGACAGGGGGTTCACTATGGCTACACCTTC	CASSSGQGVHYGYTF	TRBV5-8	TRBJ1-2	15	NA	TRBD1
TGTGCCAGCAAAGCTAGCGGGAGTTTCTACAATGAGCAGTTCTTC	CASKASGSFYNEQFF	TRBV6-6	TRBJ2-1	15	NA	TRBD2
TGTGCCAGTAGTCCAAACTTAGCAGTCTCCTTCTACGAGCAGTACTTC	CASSPNLAVSFYEQYF	TRBV19	TRBJ2-7	16	NA	NA
TGTGCCAGCAGCTCTTTTGGGACAGAGACTACGAATCAGCCCCAGCATTTT	CASSSFGTETTNQPQHF	TRBV7-2	TRBJ1-5	17	NA	TRBD1
TGTGCCAGCAGTCTAGCCGGGACTAGCGGAATGAACAATGAGCAGTTCTTC	CASSLAGTSGMNNEQFF	TRBV2	TRBJ2-1	17	NA	TRBD2
TGTGCCAGCAGTGTCTTTTCTGAAGCTTTCTTT	CASSVFSEAFF	TRBV2	TRBJ1-1	11	NA	NA
TGTGCCAGCAGTGCCCGGACTAGCGGGAGTATCTACAATGAGCAGTTCTTC	CASSARTSGSIYNEQFF	TRBV2	TRBJ2-1	17	once	TRBD2
TGTGCCAGCATGGGCAGGGGCCACTACGAGCAGTACTTC	CASMGRGHYEQYF	TRBV12-3/TRBV12-4	TRBJ2-7	13	NA	NA
TGTGCCAGCAGTGAACCGGGACAGGGACACCGAAAACTGTTTTTT	CASSEPGQGHRKLFF	TRBV28	TRBJ1-4	15	NA	TRBD1
TGTGCCACCGTCACTGGGGACGGTTTCGGCCAGCCCCAGCATTTT	CATVTGDGFGQPQHF	TRBV19	TRBJ1-5	15	NA	NA
TGTGCCAGCAGTTTACCTCCTAACGAGCAGTACTTC	CASSLPPNEQYF	TRBV12-3/TRBV12-4	TRBJ2-7	12	NA	NA
TGTGCCAGCAGTGAGGTGAGTTTGCGGATGAACACTGAAGCTTTCTTT	CASSEVSLRMNTEAFF	TRBV2	TRBJ1-1	16	NA	NA
TGTGCCAGCAGTCCTGGCCCCCCTGGAGGGGACGACACAGATACGCAGTATTTT	CASSPGPPGGDDTDTQYF	TRBV5-6	TRBJ2-3	18	NA	NA
TGTGCCAGCAGTTACGGGCTGGGGACAGCCACTGAAGCTTTCTTT	CASSYGLGTATEAFF	TRBV6-6	TRBJ1-1	15	NA	TRBD1
TGTGCCAGCAGCCAAGCCGGGACAGTCTACGAGCAGTACTTC	CASSQAGTVYEQYF	TRBV14	TRBJ2-7	14	NA	TRBD1
TGTGCCAGCAGCGACACAGGGACCGGGGAGCTGTTTTTT	CASSDTGTGELFF	TRBV2	TRBJ2-2	13	NA	NA
TGTGCCAGCTCTGAGACAGATTTGAACACTGAAGCTTTCTTT	CASSETDLNTEAFF	TRBV25-1	TRBJ1-1	14	NA	NA
TGCAGCGTTGCCGGGACAGTCTCTGGAAACACCATATATTTT	CSVAGTVSGNTIYF	TRBV29-1	TRBJ1-3	14	NA	TRBD1
TGTGCCAGCAGCTTGACGGGGGCTAGCGGGAGTTCGCGGGAGACCCAGTACTTC	CASSLTGASGSSRETQYF	TRBV13	TRBJ2-5	18	NA	TRBD2
TGCGCCAGCAATGGGAATTTGAACACTGAAGCTTTCTTT	CASNGNLNTEAFF	TRBV5-1	TRBJ1-1	13	NA	NA
TGTGCCAGCAGCATTAAAGGGGGGGCCTACAATGAGCAGTTCTTC	CASSIKGGAYNEQFF	TRBV11-2	TRBJ2-1	15	NA	NA
TGTGCCAGCAGCTTAGTGGGGTTCTCCTACGAGCAGTACTTC	CASSLVGFSYEQYF	TRBV7-2	TRBJ2-7	14	NA	NA